This T cell receptor beta chain was sequenced in a study of beta chain features in type 1 diabetes. Study details: All of the samples together had approximately 100,000,000 sorted cells examined.

Overall study results and limits: Type 1 diabetes patients had VDJ junctions that carried fewer insertions and more deletions. A possible short-template PCR bias applies equally to patients and controls. A cDNA-based sequencing approach could over-represent cells with high TCR expression.

A note on this clone: Its antigen is currently unknown.

The V gene's germline CDR1 is MNHEY and CDR2 SVGAGI. The CDR3 runs 15 residues. V lost 6 bases, J lost 4 bases, and 4 bases stayed unmatched. Every bit of the isolated RNA underwent reverse transcription, so sequencing read expressed TCRB transcripts. Libraries were prepared by immunoSEQ multiplex PCR; TCRdb keeps only in-frame clonotypes and omits some of them. The sample yields 250,000 to 350,000 clones, 11% seen once. Sequencing was performed on naive CD4+ T cells from blood. The sequence came from a young woman in good health. V gene TRBV6-5 combines with J gene TRBJ2-1; TRBD2 matches 12 bases. CDR3 coding DNA: TGTGCCAGCAGCGAGCTAGCGGGAGGGTACAATGAGCAGTTCTTC. This translates into CASSELAGGYNEQFF.